Shown below are 18 T cell receptor beta chains from a single sample sequenced in a study of response to subunit inactivated influenza vaccine. TCRdb reprocessed the RT-PCR reads via MiXCR and lists one record per CDR3 protein. The profile shows 530,000 or so distinct CDR3 sequences, roughly 12% of them singletons. The material was PBMCs from blood, obtained on the day of vaccination. The receptors come from a man in his forties or fifties who received an inactivated influenza vaccine.

V and J are TRBV20-1 and TRBJ2-1; TRBD1 is a possible D gene (5 bases). Germline CDR1 DFQATT, CDR2 SNEGSKA (reference sequence). The CDR3 contains 17 residues. The V end was cut by 3 bases, the J end by 4 bases, with 22 bases between. The CDR3 nucleotides are TGCAGTGCTAGCGGCTTACCGGCAGGGTCCCTTTACAATGAGCAGTTCTTC. Translation gives CSASGLPAGSLYNEQFF.

This clonotype was counted at least ten times. The V gene is TRBV5-1, the J gene TRBJ1-3, with unresolved D. In germline, CDR1 is SGHRS, CDR2 YFSETQ. The CDR3 is 14 residues long. V dropped 0 bases and J dropped 4 bases, with 8 bases sitting between them. This CDR3 reads CASSLAGYGNTIYF. The CDR3 nucleotides read TGCGCCAGCAGCTTGGCTGGGTACGGAAACACCATATATTTT.

J is TRBJ2-4 and V is TRBV3-1; 8 nucleotides align to TRBD2. The CDR3 has 16 amino acids. CDR1 is LGHDT, CDR2 YNNKEL, per germline (reference sequence). V trimming: 4 bases; J trimming: 3 bases; junction bases outside the gene matches: 8. The CDR3 region is CASSRASGFGKNIQYF. DNA for the CDR3: TGTGCCAGCAGCCGGGCTAGCGGGTTTGGCAAAAACATTCAGTACTTC.

This clonotype showed up just a few times. This chain uses TRBV7-2 with TRBJ2-1; TRBD1 matches 7 bases. The CDR3 is 16 residues long. In germline, CDR1 is SGHTA, CDR2 FQGNSA. Trimming removed 0 bases from V and 2 bases from J; junction bases left unmatched: 4. CDR3 sequence: CASSLANDRAYNEQFF. For the CDR3, the DNA is TGTGCCAGCAGCTTAGCCAACGACAGGGCCTACAATGAGCAGTTCTTC.

This clonotype was detected many times. The V and J genes are TRBV29-1 and TRBJ2-1; 9 bases agree with TRBD2. Trimming removed 1 base from V and 8 bases from J; junction bases left unmatched: 12. Per the germline V gene, CDR1 is SQVTM and CDR2 is ANQGSEA. CDR3 length equals 16 residues. In DNA, the CDR3 is TGCAGCGTTGAAGGGTCAGGCCCGGGACTAGCCGATGAGCAGTTCTTC. Translating it yields CSVEGSGPGLADEQFF.

The chain employs TRBV30 and TRBJ2-2; TRBD1 matches at 7 bases. Germline V gene lookup returns CDR1 GTSNPN and CDR2 SVGIG (reference sequence). This CDR3 region has 16 residues. Germline trimming cut 3 bases from V and 5 bases from J; bases unmatched to any gene: 12. The CDR3 here is CAWSPRQGRRTGELFF. The CDR3 DNA follows: TGTGCCTGGAGCCCCAGACAGGGCCGTCGGACCGGGGAGCTGTTTTTT. Supplemented by reference TRBV30 and TRBJ2-2, the full variable domain reads SQTIHQWPATLVQPVGSPLSLECTVEGTSNPNLYWYRQAAGRGLQLLFYSVGIGQISSEVPQNLSASRPQDRQFILSSKKLLLSDSGFYLCAWSPRQGRRTGELFFGEGSRLTVL.

The chain recombines TRBV29-1 with TRBJ2-4, with D possibly matching TRBD1 (6 bases). CDR1 and CDR2 from the germline V gene are SQVTM and ANQGSEA. The CDR3 runs 13 residues. Deletions cut 7 bases from V and 9 bases from J, with 19 bases between. The CDR3 spells CSGREGGLGIQYF. In DNA, the CDR3 is TGCAGCGGACGCGAAGGGGGATTGGGCATTCAGTACTTC.

This clonotype turned up a few times. The chain carries TRBV7-2 and TRBJ1-5; 7 bases align to TRBD1. CDR1 and CDR2 from the germline V gene are SGHTA and FQGNSA. This CDR3 is built from 13 residues. V gave up 5 bases and J gave up 8 bases; unmatched junction bases: 6. The CDR3 DNA reads as TGTGCCAGCAGCCCGACAGGGTTTGAGCCCCAGCATTTT. The encoded protein is CASSPTGFEPQHF.

There are a few counts of this clonotype. V is TRBV30 and J is TRBJ2-3; possibly TRBD1 or TRBD2 for D (5 bases each). CDR3 length: 14 amino acids. The germline gives CDR1 GTSNPN, CDR2 SVGIG (reference sequence). Trimming cost V 0 bases and J 1 base, with 8 bases left between them. CDR3 nucleotides: TGTGCCTGGAGTGTCCAGGGAGGCACAGATACGCAGTATTTT. Protein product: CAWSVQGGTDTQYF.

The chain has TRBV9 and TRBJ2-7; the match to TRBD2 covers 7 bases. Germline V gene sequence: CDR1 SGDLS, CDR2 YYNGEE. V lost 4 bases and J lost 6; bases outside the gene matches: 13. CDR3 length equals 15 residues. CDR3 sequence: CASSITYGGIGEQYF. For the CDR3, the DNA is TGTGCCAGCAGCATTACATACGGGGGGATCGGCGAGCAGTACTTC. The whole variable domain, filled in from reference TRBV9 and TRBJ2-7, reads DSGVTQTPKHLITATGQRVTLRCSPRSGDLSVYWYQQSLDQGLQFLIQYYNGEERAKGNILERFSAQQFPDLHSELNLSSLELGDSALYFCASSITYGGIGEQYFGPGTRLTVT.

This clonotype was seen at least ten times. The chain combines TRBV20-1 with TRBJ2-7; TRBD2 aligns across 8 bases. Germline V gene data show CDR1 as DFQATT and CDR2 as SNEGSKA (reference sequence). J was trimmed by 6 bases and V by 5 bases; bases with no gene match: 6. CDR3 size: 12 residues. CDR3 nucleotides: TGCAGTGCTGCCGGGACTAGGTCCGAGCAGTACTTC. As protein: CSAAGTRSEQYF.

This clonotype showed up just a few times. This chain connects TRBV5-4 to TRBJ2-4; D is perhaps TRBD1 or TRBD2 (6 bases each). The germline CDR1 and CDR2 sequences are SGHNT and YYREEE (reference sequence). The CDR3 contains 16 residues. The V end lost 0 bases, the J end lost 1 base, and 11 bases lay between the germline ends. CDR3 amino acids: CASSLGGAQAKNIQYF. The CDR3 region has the DNA TGTGCCAGCAGCTTGGGGGGGGCGCAGGCCAAAAACATTCAGTACTTC.

The rearrangement joins TRBV24-1 to TRBJ2-3; D may match TRBD1 or TRBD2 (6 bases each). Germline CDR1 KGHDR, CDR2 SFDVKD. V was pared by 1 base and J by 7 bases, with 11 bases between. This CDR3 has 14 amino acids. The CDR3 here is CATSDFRGGYTQYF. The CDR3 nucleotides read TGTGCCACCAGTGATTTCAGGGGAGGTTATACGCAGTATTTT.

This clonotype was observed a handful of times. V gene TRBV28 combines with J gene TRBJ1-2, with D unresolved. Germline V lookup: CDR1 MDHEN, CDR2 SYDVKM. This CDR3 spans 12 amino acids. The V gene lost 11 bases and the J gene lost 2 bases, with 12 bases spanning the gap. The CDR3 region is CACRSGNYGYTF. CDR3 nucleotides: TGTGCCTGCCGTTCCGGGAACTATGGCTACACCTTC.

The chain links TRBV3-1 to TRBJ2-3; TRBD2 aligns across 8 bases. This CDR3 has 15 amino acids. Germline lookup yields CDR1 LGHDT and CDR2 YNNKEL (reference sequence). Germline trimming cut 6 bases from V and 1 base from J; bases unmatched to any gene: 6. The CDR3 nucleotides read TGTGCCAGCAGGGTGGCTAGCGGGCGCACAGATACGCAGTATTTT. Its translation: CASRVASGRTDTQYF.

Only a few counts were recorded for this clonotype. The chain combines TRBV24-1 with TRBJ2-1, with 9 positions matching TRBD1. Looked up from germline, CDR1 is KGHDR and CDR2 is SFDVKD. This CDR3 has 16 residues. V was pared by 0 bases and J by 3 bases, with 2 bases of the junction left unmatched. CDR3 sequence: CATSDLGQGNYNEQFF. The DNA of the CDR3 is TGTGCCACCAGTGATTTGGGACAGGGGAACTACAATGAGCAGTTCTTC.

A word on this clonotype: A much more abundant neighbour one base away suggests this may be a read error. The chain is built from TRBV4-2 and TRBJ2-1; TRBD2 aligns across 7 bases. Germline V gives CDR1 LGHNA, CDR2 YNFKEQ. This CDR3 spans 19 amino acids. In DNA, the CDR3 is TGTGCCAGCAGCCAAGAATTGCTAGCGGCCGGCCGTTCCTACAGTGAGCAGTTCTTC. It yields the protein CASSQELLAAGRSYSEQFF.

The gene calls are TRBV5-1 and TRBJ2-3; D call uncertain. CDR1 SGHRS and CDR2 YFSETQ come from the germline V gene. The V end lost 3 bases, the J end lost 0 bases, and 23 bases lay between the germline ends. The CDR3 loop spans 19 amino acids. CDR3 coding DNA: TGCGCCAGCAGCTCCCCGCCGTTTTACCAACCTTCTAGCACAGATACGCAGTATTTT. This sequence encodes CASSSPPFYQPSSTDTQYF. The full variable domain, completed using reference TRBV5-1 and TRBJ2-3, is KAGVTQTPRYLIKTRGQQVTLSCSPISGHRSVSWYQQTPGQGLQFLFEYFSETQRNKGNFPGRFSGRQFSNSRSEMNVSTLELGDSALYLCASSSPPFYQPSSTDTQYFGPGTRLTVL.